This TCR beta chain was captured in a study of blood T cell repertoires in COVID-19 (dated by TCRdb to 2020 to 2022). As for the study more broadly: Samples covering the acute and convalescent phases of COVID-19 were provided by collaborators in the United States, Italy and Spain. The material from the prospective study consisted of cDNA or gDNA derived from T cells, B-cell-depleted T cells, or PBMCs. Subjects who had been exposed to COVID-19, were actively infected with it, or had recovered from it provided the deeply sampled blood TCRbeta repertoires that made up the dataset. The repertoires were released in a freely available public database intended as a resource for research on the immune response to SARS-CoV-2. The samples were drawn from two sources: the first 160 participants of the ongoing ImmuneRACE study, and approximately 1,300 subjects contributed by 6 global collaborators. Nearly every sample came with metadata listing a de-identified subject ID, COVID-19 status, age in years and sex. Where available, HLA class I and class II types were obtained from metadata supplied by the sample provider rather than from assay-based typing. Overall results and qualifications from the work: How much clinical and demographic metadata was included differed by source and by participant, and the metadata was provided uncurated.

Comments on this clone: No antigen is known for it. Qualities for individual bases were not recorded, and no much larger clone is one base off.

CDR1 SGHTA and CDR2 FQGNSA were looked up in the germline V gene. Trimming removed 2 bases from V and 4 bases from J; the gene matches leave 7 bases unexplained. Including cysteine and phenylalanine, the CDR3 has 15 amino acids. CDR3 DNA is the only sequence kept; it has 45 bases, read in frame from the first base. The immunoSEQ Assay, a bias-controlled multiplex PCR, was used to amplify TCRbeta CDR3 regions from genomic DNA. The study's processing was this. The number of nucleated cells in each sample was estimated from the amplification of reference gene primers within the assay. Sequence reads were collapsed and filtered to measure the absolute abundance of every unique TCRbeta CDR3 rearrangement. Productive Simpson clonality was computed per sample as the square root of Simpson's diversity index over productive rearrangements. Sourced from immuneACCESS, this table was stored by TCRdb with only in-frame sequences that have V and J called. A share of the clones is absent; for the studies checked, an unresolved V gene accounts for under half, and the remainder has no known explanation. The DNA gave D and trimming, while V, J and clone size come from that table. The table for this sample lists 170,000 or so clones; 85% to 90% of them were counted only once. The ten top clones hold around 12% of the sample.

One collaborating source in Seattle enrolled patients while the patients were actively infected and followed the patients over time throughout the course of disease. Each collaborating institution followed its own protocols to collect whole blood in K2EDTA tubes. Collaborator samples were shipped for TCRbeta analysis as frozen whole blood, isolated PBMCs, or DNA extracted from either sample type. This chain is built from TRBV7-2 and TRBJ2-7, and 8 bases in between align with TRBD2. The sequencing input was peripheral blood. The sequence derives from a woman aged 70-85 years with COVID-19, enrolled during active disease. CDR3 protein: CASSLPGLGRYEQYF. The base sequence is TGTGCCAGCAGCTTACCGGGACTAGGACGGTACGAGCAGTACTTC.